Following are 9 T cell receptor beta chains from one sample sequenced in a study of T cells after yellow fever vaccination. TCRdb re-derived calls from the 5' RACE reads in MiXCR, one entry per CDR3 protein. The table has roughly 120,000 distinct CDR3 sequences, around 8% seen once. The specimen comprised CD8+ T cells sorted from PBMCs, sampled 45 days after the yellow fever booster vaccination. The receptor set was obtained from a man aged 30 to 39 who received the YFV17D yellow fever vaccine.

In this sample, this clonotype turned up many times. V usage is TRBV6-2 or TRBV6-3 and J usage is TRBJ2-5; 7 positions agree with TRBD2. This CDR3 is built from 14 residues. The V and J ends lost 2 bases and 2 bases, in that order; junction bases with no gene match: 2. Germline V gives CDR1 MNHEY, CDR2 SVGEGT. As DNA, the CDR3 is TGTGCCAGCAGTTACGTGGGAGGGCAAGAGACCCAGTACTTC. Its protein product is CASSYVGGQETQYF.

This clonotype was recorded at least ten times. This chain joins TRBV7-2 and TRBJ2-7, with 7 bases identical to TRBD2. V was pared by 4 bases and J by 3 bases, with 12 bases of the junction left unmatched. Per germline, CDR1 SGHTA and CDR2 FQGNSA. The CDR3 sequence is 16 residues long. The CDR3 protein is CASSSGLGSAFYEQYF. The CDR3 region has the DNA TGTGCCAGCAGCTCCGGACTAGGATCAGCATTCTACGAGCAGTACTTC.

The chain joins TRBV14 to TRBJ2-6; no firm D call. In germline, CDR1 is SGHDN, CDR2 FVKESK. This CDR3 comprises 19 residues. V lost 0 bases and J lost 2, with 17 bases in between. This CDR3 is CASSQDLFFSPTGANVLTF. The CDR3 DNA follows: TGTGCCAGCAGCCAAGATTTATTTTTTTCCCCAACTGGGGCCAACGTCCTGACTTTC.

The sample holds many counts of this clonotype. The V and J genes are TRBV5-1 and TRBJ2-2; 9 bases align to TRBD2. Trimming cost V 2 bases and J 3 bases; bases outside gene matches: 5. The CDR3 has 16 amino acids. Germline CDR1 and CDR2: SGHRS and YFSETQ. The CDR3, as DNA: TGCGCCAGCAGCTTAGGAGCGGGAGGTCACACCGGGGAGCTGTTTTTT. Amino acid sequence: CASSLGAGGHTGELFF.

Ten or more counts support this clonotype. The chain combines TRBV10-2 with TRBJ2-7; possible D gene TRBD1, 6 bases. The CDR3 length is 14 residues. Per germline, CDR1 WSHSY and CDR2 SAAADI. Between the trimmed V and J ends, which lost 4 bases and 1 base, there was a span of 11 bases. The CDR3 sequence is CASSGQDSSYEQYF. The CDR3 bases are TGCGCCAGCAGTGGGCAGGACAGTTCCTACGAGCAGTACTTC.

This chain uses TRBV12-2 with TRBJ1-4. TRBV12-2 is noted as a pseudogene. The CDR3 spans 15 residues. The CDR3 reads CASRLAGATNEKLFF. The CDR3 DNA follows: TGTGCAAGTCGCTTAGCCGGGGCAACTAATGAAAAACTGTTTTTT.

This clonotype was counted many times. This sequence joins TRBV5-1 and TRBJ1-5, with no clear D. The germline CDR1 and CDR2 sequences are SGHRS and YFSETQ. V lost 2 bases, J lost 2 bases, and 8 bases lay in between. This CDR3 comprises 14 residues. This CDR3 is CASSFYGGNQPQHF. The CDR3 DNA reads TGCGCCAGCAGCTTCTACGGAGGCAATCAGCCCCAGCATTTT.

Remarks on this clonotype: The junction and the germline gene differ at one end; a read error may be behind it. J is TRBJ2-5 and V is TRBV7-2; possibly TRBD2 for D (6 bases). The CDR3 has 16 amino acids. Looked up from germline, CDR1 is SGHTA and CDR2 is FQGNSA. The CDR3 region has the DNA TGTGGCAGCAGCCCCCTGCATAGCGGTCTCTTCGAGACCCAGTACTTC. The encoded protein is CGSSPLHSGLFETQYF.

The table lists this clonotype with many counts. CDR3 residues: CASSLGSGTDTQYF. Here the CDR3 DNA reads TGTGCCAGCAGCTTAGGGTCTGGCACAGATACGCAGTATTTT. The chain carries TRBV7-2 and TRBJ2-3; D remains unclear. The germline CDR1 and CDR2 sequences are SGHTA and FQGNSA. V lost 1 base and J 1 base, leaving 6 bases between the germline ends. The CDR3 is 14 residues long.